Following are 27 T cell receptor beta chains from one sample sequenced in a study of blood T cell repertoires in COVID-19. Sequencing used immunoSEQ multiplex PCR; TCRdb keeps in-frame clones, though not all of them. Among about 220,000 clones listed, about nine tenths were seen once. Input material: PBMCs or T cells enriched from blood (not recorded which). These receptors came from a woman in her thirties or forties with acute COVID-19.

V and J are TRBV30 and TRBJ1-1; TRBD1 is a possible D gene (6 bases). CDR1 GTSNPN and CDR2 SVGIG come from the germline V gene (reference sequence). The CDR3 covers 12 residues. Trimming stripped 1 base from V and 11 bases from J, with 14 bases between. The DNA for the CDR3 is TGTGCCTGGAGTGAGCAGGGGCAATCGGCTTTCTTT. Protein sequence: CAWSEQGQSAFF.

This rearrangement joins TRBV18 to TRBJ1-5, with D possibly TRBD1 on 6 matching bases. CDR3 length: 14 residues. V dropped 4 bases and J dropped 4 bases, with 11 bases sitting between them. The germline gives CDR1 KGHSH, CDR2 LQKENI. CDR3 residues: CASSQDSRNQPQHF. CDR3 coding DNA: TGTGCCAGCTCACAGGACAGCAGAAATCAGCCCCAGCATTTT. The complete variable domain, with remaining parts taken from reference TRBV18 and TRBJ1-5, reads NAGVMQNPRHLVRRRGQEARLRCSPMKGHSHVYWYRQLPEEGLKFMVYLQKENIIDESGMPKERFSAEFPKEGPSILRIQQVVRGDSAAYFCASSQDSRNQPQHFGDGTRLSIL.

The chain has TRBV9 and TRBJ1-3; the match to TRBD1 covers 9 bases. The length of the CDR3 is 16 residues. With V trimmed by 2 bases and J by 3 bases, 6 bases remained unmatched. The V gene's germline CDR1 is SGDLS and CDR2 YYNGEE. In DNA, the CDR3 is TGTGCCAGCAGCGTCGGGACAGGGCACTTTGGAAACACCATATATTTT. Its protein product is CASSVGTGHFGNTIYF.

This chain links TRBV6-5 with TRBJ1-1; TRBD1 is a possible D gene (5 bases). Germline V lookup: CDR1 MNHEY, CDR2 SVGAGI. This CDR3 contains 12 residues. Trimming removed 5 bases at V and 5 bases at J, with 9 bases between. The CDR3 is CASSNQGTEAFF. As DNA, the CDR3 is TGTGCCAGCAGTAACCAGGGTACTGAAGCTTTCTTT.

V and J are TRBV7-8 and TRBJ2-5; D uncertain. The CDR3 is made up of 13 amino acids. Trimming removed 1 base at V and 5 bases at J, with 8 bases between. CDR1 SGHVS and CDR2 FQNEAQ come from the germline V gene. DNA of the CDR3: TGTGCCAGCAGCTTAGGCCTAACGGAGACCCAGTACTTC. It encodes CASSLGLTETQYF. The full variable domain, in which reference TRBV7-8 and TRBJ2-5 provide the parts outside the CDR3, is GAGVSQSPRYKVAKRGQDVALRCDPISGHVSLFWYQQALGQGPEFLTYFQNEAQLDKSGLPSDRFFAERPEGSVSTLKIQRTQQEDSAVYLCASSLGLTETQYFGPGTRLLVL.

This chain links TRBV3-1 (or the pseudogene TRBV3-2) with TRBJ1-2, with D perhaps matching TRBD1 (5 bases). V lost 3 bases and J 6 bases, leaving 5 bases between the germline ends. The CDR3 has 11 amino acids. Germline CDR1 reads LGHDT; CDR2 reads YNNKEL (reference sequence). The CDR3 DNA reads as TGTGCCAGCAGCCACAGGGATGGCTACACCTTC. Its translation: CASSHRDGYTF.

The rearrangement links TRBV11-2 to TRBJ2-2, with D possibly TRBD1 on 5 matching bases. Per the germline V gene, CDR1 is SGHAT and CDR2 is FQNNGV. There are 14 residues in the CDR3. The V and J ends lost 8 bases and 2 bases respectively, with 12 bases between them. The CDR3 coding sequence is TGTGCCAGCGATTGGGGCGGCAACACCGGGGAGCTGTTTTTT. This codes for CASDWGGNTGELFF.

The CDR3 sequence: CASSEPAGLEAFF. The CDR3 nucleotides read TGTGCCAGCAGTGAACCCGCAGGGCTTGAAGCTTTCTTT. The chain links TRBV6-1 to TRBJ1-1; possibly TRBD1 for D (5 bases). V lost 2 bases and J 7 bases, leaving 11 bases between the germline ends. In germline, CDR1 is MNHNS, CDR2 SASEGT. This CDR3 has 13 residues.

This clone was counted only a few times. The chain is built from TRBV5-5 and TRBJ2-7, with D perhaps TRBD1 (5 bases). The CDR3 is made up of 15 amino acids. The V end was cut by 0 bases, the J end by 0 bases, with 10 bases between. Per the germline V gene, CDR1 is SGHKS and CDR2 is YYEKEE (reference sequence). The CDR3 here is CASSLDPGNSYEQYF. The DNA for the CDR3 is TGTGCCAGCAGCTTGGATCCAGGGAACTCCTACGAGCAGTACTTC.

CDR3 residues: CASSQEAGGVWAFF. The CDR3 DNA is TGTGCCAGCAGCCAAGAGGCAGGGGGCGTGTGGGCTTTCTTT. The chain joins TRBV3-1 (or the pseudogene TRBV3-2) to TRBJ1-1, with TRBD1 matching over 8 bases. J was trimmed by 11 bases and V by 0 bases; bases with no gene match: 8. Germline CDR1 is LGHDT and CDR2 is YNNKEL (reference sequence). The CDR3 is made up of 14 amino acids.

The chain couples TRBV5-1 to TRBJ1-6; 9 bases agree with TRBD1. Germline assignment: CDR1 SGHRS and CDR2 YFSETQ. V dropped 7 bases and J dropped 10; count of bases not matched to a gene: 9. The CDR3 contains 14 residues. CDR3 sequence (DNA): TGCGCCAGCCGTAGGACAGGGGATGGGTCACCCCTCCACTTT. Translation gives CASRRTGDGSPLHF.

The V gene is TRBV5-1, the J gene TRBJ2-4; perhaps TRBD1 as D (5 bases). With 4 bases removed from V and 4 bases from J, the gap between germline ends came to 15 bases. The germline CDR1 and CDR2 sequences are SGHRS and YFSETQ. This CDR3 spans 15 amino acids. The CDR3 sequence is CASSPVGDIKNIQYF. In nucleotides, the CDR3 is TGCGCCAGCAGCCCCGTAGGGGATATTAAAAACATTCAGTACTTC.

In DNA, the CDR3 is TGTGCCAGCAGCTCTTTAGGGAGTGGGAACACCATATATTTT. It translates to CASSSLGSGNTIYF. This sequence joins TRBV7-2 and TRBJ1-3; D gene uncertain. Germline V gene sequence: CDR1 SGHTA, CDR2 FQGNSA. CDR3 size: 14 residues. The ends were cut back, 4 bases at V and 7 bases at J, with 14 bases in the middle.

The chain has TRBV14 and TRBJ1-1; 8 nucleotides agree with TRBD1. The V and J ends lost 3 bases and 4 bases, in that order; junction bases with no gene match: 7. The CDR3 sequence is 15 residues long. From germline, CDR1 is SGHDN and CDR2 FVKESK. As DNA, the CDR3 is TGTGCCAGCAGCCAGAGGACAGGGTGGGCCACTGAAGCTTTCTTT. Translating it yields CASSQRTGWATEAFF.

The chain joins TRBV12-3 or TRBV12-4 to TRBJ2-5; D may be TRBD1 (6 bases). Trimming took 6 bases from V and 5 from J, leaving 10 bases between them. CDR3 length equals 12 residues. The CDR3 spells CASRADRETQYF. The DNA of the CDR3 is TGTGCCAGCAGGGCCGACAGGGAGACCCAGTACTTC.

CDR3 sequence: CAWISITEAFF. Written as DNA, the CDR3 is TGTGCCTGGATTTCCATCACTGAAGCTTTCTTT. The chain recombines TRBV30 with TRBJ1-1; no clear D. The germline gives CDR1 GTSNPN, CDR2 SVGIG (reference sequence). The CDR3 spans 11 residues. Trimming removed 4 bases at V and 4 bases at J, with 7 bases between.

Note on this clone: Within the sample, other DNA sequences also encode this same CDR3. The gene calls are TRBV9 and TRBJ1-1, with TRBD1 matching over 7 bases. CDR1 and CDR2 from the germline V gene are SGDLS and YYNGEE. With V trimmed by 0 bases and J by 3 bases, 2 bases remained unmatched. The CDR3 loop spans 14 amino acids. The CDR3 DNA reads TGTGCCAGCAGCGTAGCCACAGGGGACACTGAAGCTTTCTTT. Its translation: CASSVATGDTEAFF.

The chain combines TRBV24-1 with TRBJ2-1, with TRBD2 as a possible D gene (5 bases). Germline V lookup: CDR1 KGHDR, CDR2 SFDVKD. Trimming stripped 2 bases from V and 7 bases from J, with 5 bases between. CDR3 length equals 12 residues. The CDR3 DNA sequence: TGTGCCACCAGTGATTCGGGAAATGAGCAGTTCTTC. Amino acid sequence: CATSDSGNEQFF.

The chain uses TRBV7-8 and TRBJ2-2, with a weak D call TRBD1 (6 bases). The CDR3 spans 17 residues. V shed 1 base and J shed 1 base, with 13 bases lying between them. Germline values: CDR1 SGHVS, CDR2 FQNEAQ. Here the CDR3 DNA reads TGTGCCAGCAGCTTAGGGGGACACCAAAGGAACACCGGGGAGCTGTTTTTT. It yields the protein CASSLGGHQRNTGELFF.

This clone was detected only a few times. V usage is TRBV27 and J usage is TRBJ1-5; D is perhaps TRBD1 (5 bases). Germline V gene sequence: CDR1 MNHEY, CDR2 SMNVEV (reference sequence). The CDR3 runs to 14 residues. V was trimmed by 2 bases and J by 5 bases, leaving 10 bases between them. CDR3 nucleotides: TGTGCCAGCAGTTTAATGCAGGGTCATCAGCCCCAGCATTTT. It encodes CASSLMQGHQPQHF.

This clone was counted once. The chain joins TRBV30 to TRBJ1-2, with 7 bases that match TRBD1. Germline V CDR1 and CDR2: GTSNPN, SVGIG (reference sequence). The CDR3 sequence is 16 residues long. The J segment lost 4 bases and the V segment lost 3 bases, leaving 14 bases of the junction unmatched. For the CDR3, the DNA is TGTGCCTGGAGCCTAGGGGGCGGAATCCCCCGCTATGGCTACACCTTC. It codes for CAWSLGGGIPRYGYTF.

V gene TRBV7-8 combines with J gene TRBJ1-2; D call uncertain. CDR1 and CDR2 from the germline V gene are SGHVS and FQNEAQ. V was clipped by 5 bases and J by 7 bases, with 17 bases between them. This CDR3 region has 14 residues. CDR3 protein: CASSPSDRPIGYTF. Written as DNA, the CDR3 is TGTGCCAGCAGCCCCAGCGACCGACCCATTGGCTACACCTTC.

The chain employs TRBV9 and TRBJ2-1; possible D gene TRBD2, 6 bases. Per the germline V gene, CDR1 is SGDLS and CDR2 is YYNGEE. This CDR3 region has 15 residues. The V end was cut by 0 bases, the J end by 0 bases, with 7 bases between. As DNA, the CDR3 is TGTGCCAGCAGCGTAGGCGGGGCCTCCTACAATGAGCAGTTCTTC. Translated: CASSVGGASYNEQFF.

The gene calls are TRBV19 and TRBJ1-1; 8 positions agree with TRBD1. Trimming cost V 4 bases and J 2 bases; bases outside gene matches: 15. This CDR3 region has 18 residues. Germline V gene sequence: CDR1 LNHDA, CDR2 SQIVND (reference sequence). CDR3 nucleotides: TGTGCCAGTAGTACCCCCCGGGACAGGCGATCCGTTAACACTGAAGCTTTCTTT. This translates into CASSTPRDRRSVNTEAFF.

This clone was recorded once. This chain connects TRBV19 to TRBJ2-1; D unclear. Between the trimmed V and J ends, which lost 1 base and 2 bases, there was a span of 12 bases. Germline-derived CDR1 and CDR2 are LNHDA and SQIVND (reference sequence). The CDR3 is 16 amino acids. The CDR3 here is CASSIGPRNPYNEQFF. CDR3 in DNA: TGTGCCAGTAGTATAGGCCCGAGGAACCCCTACAATGAGCAGTTCTTC.

The chain carries TRBV5-5 and TRBJ1-1, with D maybe TRBD1 (5 bases). V lost 1 base, J lost 7 bases, and 11 bases lay in between. This CDR3 has 13 amino acids. Germline loops: CDR1 SGHKS, CDR2 YYEKEE (reference sequence). The CDR3 nucleotides read TGTGCCAGCAGCTTGCGCAGGGAGGGTGAAGCTTTCTTT. Its translation: CASSLRREGEAFF. The full variable domain, its missing parts supplied by reference TRBV5-5 and TRBJ1-1, is DAGVTQSPTHLIKTRGQQVTLRCSPISGHKSVSWYQQVLGQGPQFIFQYYEKEERGRGNFPDRFSARQFPNYSSELNVNALLLGDSALYLCASSLRREGEAFFGQGTRLTVV.

V is TRBV11-3 and J is TRBJ2-1, with a weak D call TRBD2 (6 bases). This CDR3 is built from 14 residues. With 2 bases removed from V and 4 bases from J, the gap between germline ends came to 9 bases. Germline assignment: CDR1 SGHNT and CDR2 YENEEA. CDR3 residues: CASSLSRGYNEQFF. The CDR3 DNA sequence: TGTGCCAGCAGCTTATCTCGGGGGTACAATGAGCAGTTCTTC.